The entry below gives a single T cell receptor beta chain sequence along with its context. Antigen specificity is unknown. This CDR3 spans 12 amino acids. Germline CDR1 reads MNHEY; CDR2 reads SMNVEV (reference sequence). Trimming shortened V by 6 bases and J by 6 bases, and 8 bases separated the two germline ends. Each CDR3 protein is one row after TCRdb ran MiXCR on the reads. The sample includes some 940,000 distinct CDR3 sequences, 30% to 40% of them seen just once. This sample is part of a study of T cell repertoires in cytomegalovirus infection. The clonotype was recovered from a human donor in good health (CMV status not recorded). Some clones in this sample may be carry-over from other donors' samples. Sequencing was performed on cultured CD8+ T cells from PBMCs, taken from culture after CMV antigen stimulation. This chain connects TRBV27 to TRBJ2-2; D is undetermined. CDR3 nucleotide sequence: TGTGCCAGCAGAATTAACGCCGGGGAGCTGTTTTTT. It codes for CASRINAGELFF.